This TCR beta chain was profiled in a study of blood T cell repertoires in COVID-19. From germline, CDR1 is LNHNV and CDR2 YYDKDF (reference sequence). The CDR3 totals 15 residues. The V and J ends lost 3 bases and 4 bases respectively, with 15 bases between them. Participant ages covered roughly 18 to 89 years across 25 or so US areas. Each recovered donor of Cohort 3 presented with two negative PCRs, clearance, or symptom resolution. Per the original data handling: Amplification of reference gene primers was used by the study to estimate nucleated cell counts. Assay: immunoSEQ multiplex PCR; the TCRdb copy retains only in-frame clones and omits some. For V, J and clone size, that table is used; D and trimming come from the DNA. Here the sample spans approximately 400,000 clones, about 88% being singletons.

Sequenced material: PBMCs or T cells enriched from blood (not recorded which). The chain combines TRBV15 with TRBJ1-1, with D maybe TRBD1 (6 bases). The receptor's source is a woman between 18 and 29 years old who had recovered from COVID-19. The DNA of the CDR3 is TGTGCCACCAGCAGGTCAGCGGGGGGCGCCACTGAAGCTTTCTTT. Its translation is CATSRSAGGATEAFF.